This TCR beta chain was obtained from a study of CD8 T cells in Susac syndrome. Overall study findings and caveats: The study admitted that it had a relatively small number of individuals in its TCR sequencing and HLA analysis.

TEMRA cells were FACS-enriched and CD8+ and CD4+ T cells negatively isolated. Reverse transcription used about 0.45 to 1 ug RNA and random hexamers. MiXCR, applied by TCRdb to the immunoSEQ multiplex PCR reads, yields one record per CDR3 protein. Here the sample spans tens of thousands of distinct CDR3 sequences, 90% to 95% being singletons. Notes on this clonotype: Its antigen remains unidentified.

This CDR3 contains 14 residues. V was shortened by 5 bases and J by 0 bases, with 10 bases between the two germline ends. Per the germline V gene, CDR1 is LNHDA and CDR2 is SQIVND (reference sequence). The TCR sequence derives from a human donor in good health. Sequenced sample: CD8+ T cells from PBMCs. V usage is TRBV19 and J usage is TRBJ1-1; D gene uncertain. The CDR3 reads CASSPWQVNTEAFF. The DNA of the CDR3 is TGTGCCAGTAGTCCCTGGCAGGTGAACACTGAAGCTTTCTTT.